This TCR beta chain was identified during a study of long-term antiretroviral therapy in people with HIV. Investigators performed immunoSEQ version v3.0 at survey level. This table comes from immunoSEQ multiplex PCR, and its TCRdb copy is limited to in-frame clones, with some not included. Of 25,000 to 35,000 clones listed, roughly 90% are singletons. The germline gives CDR1 SGHRS, CDR2 YFSETQ. The CDR3 contains 15 residues. V lost 1 base and J lost 0, with 11 bases in between. This receptor was identified in a man in his fifties with HIV. This chain links TRBV5-1 with TRBJ2-7, with D unresolved. Material: unsorted PBMCs, obtained 2 years after starting antiretroviral therapy. The CDR3 sequence: CASSLTGSTSYEQYF. In DNA form, the CDR3 reads TGCGCCAGCAGCTTGACTGGGTCGACCTCCTACGAGCAGTACTTC.